Shown below are 28 T cell receptor beta chains from a single sample sequenced in a study of blood T cell repertoires in COVID-19. Sequenced by immunoSEQ multiplex PCR; TCRdb stores in-frame clones only, minus some. The sample lists about 210,000 clones, roughly 87% occurring once. Sequenced material: PBMCs or T cells enriched from blood (not recorded which). The receptors originated from a man younger than 35 with acute COVID-19.

The chain employs TRBV18 and TRBJ1-1; D perhaps matches TRBD1 (5 bases). The CDR3 covers 18 residues. Deletions cut 0 bases from V and 3 bases from J, with 20 bases between. From germline, CDR1 is KGHSH and CDR2 LQKENI. DNA for the CDR3: TGTGCCAGCTCACCACCAGGACCCGACGTTGGGGCGGACACTGAAGCTTTCTTT. Translating it yields CASSPPGPDVGADTEAFF.

The rearrangement joins TRBV24-1 to TRBJ1-1; no definite D call. This CDR3 has 10 residues. The germline CDR1 and CDR2 sequences are KGHDR and SFDVKD. V was clipped by 8 bases and J by 11 bases, with 11 bases between them. CDR3 loop: CATTPPGAFF. The CDR3 nucleotides read TGTGCCACCACCCCTCCGGGGGCTTTCTTT.

This rearrangement joins TRBV9 to TRBJ1-4, with 7 positions matching TRBD1. V was pared by 4 bases and J by 6 bases, with 6 bases of the junction left unmatched. This CDR3 spans 14 amino acids. Germline values: CDR1 SGDLS, CDR2 YYNGEE. Here the CDR3 reads CASSYGTADEKLFF. CDR3 DNA: TGTGCCAGCAGCTACGGGACAGCGGATGAAAAACTGTTTTTT.

The V gene is TRBV28, the J gene TRBJ2-5, with D possibly TRBD2 on 6 matching bases. The CDR3 runs to 15 residues. V was pared by 6 bases and J by 5 bases, with 19 bases between. Germline V gene data show CDR1 as MDHEN and CDR2 as SYDVKM. The DNA for the CDR3 is TGTGCCAGCAGAACGGCGGGAAAAGGTGGGGAGACCCAGTACTTC. Protein sequence: CASRTAGKGGETQYF.

The chain couples TRBV30 to TRBJ2-1; 8 positions match TRBD2. Germline CDR1 and CDR2: GTSNPN and SVGIG (reference sequence). CDR3 size: 15 residues. J lost 0 bases, V lost 4 bases, and 5 bases had no gene match. CDR3 coding DNA: TGTGCCTGGACTAGCGGGTGGAGCTCCTACAATGAGCAGTTCTTC. This encodes CAWTSGWSSYNEQFF.

The chain joins TRBV5-4 to TRBJ1-4, with unresolved D. Germline V gene lookup returns CDR1 SGHNT and CDR2 YYREEE (reference sequence). The CDR3 spans 13 residues. Deletions cut 4 bases from V and 8 bases from J, with 12 bases between. The CDR3 loop reads CASSAGLGEKLFF. The CDR3 bases are TGTGCCAGCAGCGCCGGACTGGGGGAAAAACTGTTTTTT.

The chain recombines TRBV6-2 or TRBV6-3 with TRBJ2-7; 9 nucleotides agree with TRBD2. There are 14 residues in the CDR3. Germline loops: CDR1 MNHEY, CDR2 SVGEGT. V trimming: 4 bases; J trimming: 4 bases; junction bases outside the gene matches: 5. CDR3 residues: CASSSVAGAYEQYF. DNA for the CDR3: TGTGCCAGCAGTTCGGTAGCGGGAGCATACGAGCAGTACTTC.

The chain joins TRBV28 to TRBJ2-7; 11 bases agree with TRBD2. The CDR3 consists of 15 residues. Germline V gives CDR1 MDHEN, CDR2 SYDVKM. J lost 4 bases, V lost 1 base, and 3 bases had no gene match. This CDR3 reads CASSLSLAGVYEQYF. As DNA, the CDR3 is TGTGCCAGCAGTTTATCACTAGCGGGGGTGTACGAGCAGTACTTC. Based on the CDR3 plus reference TRBV28 and TRBJ2-7, the full variable domain is DVKVTQSSRYLVKRTGEKVFLECVQDMDHENMFWYRQDPGLGLRLIYFSYDVKMKEKGDIPEGYSVSREKKERFSLILESASTNQTSMYLCASSLSLAGVYEQYFGPGTRLTVT.

J is TRBJ1-2 and V is TRBV25-1; 8 bases align to TRBD1. Trimming at V came to 3 bases and at J to 2 bases, leaving 2 bases not matched to a gene. The CDR3 totals 14 residues. CDR1 and CDR2 (germline): MGHDK, SYGVNS. The CDR3 DNA follows: TGTGCCAGCAGTGAGACAGGGGTGAACTATGGCTACACCTTC. This codes for CASSETGVNYGYTF.

This chain connects TRBV4-3 to TRBJ1-2; the match to TRBD1 covers 7 bases. This CDR3 has 13 amino acids. V shed 1 base, J shed 8 bases, and the junction held 4 bases outside the gene matches. Germline assignment: CDR1 LGHNA and CDR2 YSLEER. The CDR3 sequence: CASSQVGTEGYTF. The CDR3 DNA sequence: TGCGCCAGCAGCCAAGTTGGGACAGAAGGCTACACCTTC.

The chain links TRBV19 to TRBJ1-2; no definite D call. The CDR3 spans 14 residues. Trimming removed 5 bases at V and 2 bases at J, with 12 bases between. Germline CDR1 and CDR2: LNHDA and SQIVND (reference sequence). The CDR3: CASSLDTPNYGYTF. As DNA, the CDR3 is TGTGCCAGTAGTCTCGACACCCCCAACTATGGCTACACCTTC.

This clone was recorded once. V usage is TRBV28 and J usage is TRBJ1-1; maybe TRBD1 (5 bases). Germline values: CDR1 MDHEN, CDR2 SYDVKM. Trimming cost V 10 bases and J 10 bases, with 19 bases left between them. The CDR3 is made up of 12 amino acids. Here the CDR3 reads CAIDERSGPAFF. CDR3 bases: TGTGCCATCGACGAAAGATCAGGGCCAGCTTTCTTT.

This chain joins TRBV6-5 and TRBJ1-6; 9 nucleotides match TRBD1. In germline, CDR1 is MNHEY, CDR2 SVGAGI. The CDR3 has 15 amino acids. With 2 bases clipped from V and 15 bases from J, the junction kept 11 bases outside the gene matches. CDR3 loop: CASSYSTGTGFRLHF. The CDR3 DNA follows: TGTGCCAGCAGTTACAGCACCGGGACAGGGTTTCGCCTCCACTTT.

The chain recombines TRBV28 with TRBJ2-7; D gene uncertain. The CDR3 has 11 residues. The V and J ends lost 5 bases and 7 bases respectively, with 9 bases between them. The germline V gene has CDR1 MDHEN and CDR2 SYDVKM. CDR3 protein: CASSSPREQYF. In DNA, the CDR3 is TGTGCCAGCAGTAGTCCCCGGGAGCAGTACTTC.

Note on this clone: This same CDR3 is encoded by further DNA sequences in the sample. J is TRBJ2-7 and V is TRBV5-1; 11 nucleotides agree with TRBD1. This CDR3 spans 15 amino acids. Germline CDR1 and CDR2: SGHRS and YFSETQ. V trimming: 3 bases; J trimming: 4 bases; junction bases outside the gene matches: 6. CDR3 protein: CASSSPGQGVYEQYF. The CDR3 DNA follows: TGCGCCAGCAGCTCTCCGGGACAGGGGGTTTACGAGCAGTACTTC.

The chain employs TRBV29-1 and TRBJ2-2; the match to TRBD2 covers 10 bases. CDR1 SQVTM and CDR2 ANQGSEA come from the germline V gene. The J segment lost 0 bases and the V segment lost 4 bases, leaving 26 bases of the junction unmatched. CDR3 length: 23 residues. As DNA, the CDR3 is TGCAGCGTTGTGGATCCGCTGGACTTCCAGGGACTAGCGAACATACCGAACACCGGGGAGCTGTTTTTT. It specifies CSVVDPLDFQGLANIPNTGELFF.

V usage is TRBV13 and J usage is TRBJ1-1; tentative D call: TRBD1 (6 bases). CDR1 and CDR2 from the germline V gene are PRHDT and FYEKMQ (reference sequence). There are 13 residues in the CDR3. Trimming took 6 bases from V and 3 from J, leaving 11 bases between them. The CDR3 DNA reads as TGTGCCAGCAGGCAACAGGGCGACACTGAAGCTTTCTTT. Protein sequence: CASRQQGDTEAFF.

This rearrangement joins TRBV7-3 to TRBJ1-1; 7 bases align to TRBD1. Germline-derived CDR1 and CDR2 are SGHTA and FQGTGA. The CDR3 runs 14 residues. V was clipped by 3 bases and J by 4 bases; unmatched bases: 5. The CDR3 loop reads CASSLEGAGTEAFF. In DNA, the CDR3 is TGTGCCAGCAGCTTGGAGGGGGCCGGCACTGAAGCTTTCTTT.

The chain links TRBV29-1 to TRBJ2-2, with 9 bases matching TRBD2. The CDR3 is made up of 18 amino acids. Unmatched junction bases numbered 13, after V lost 4 bases and J lost 1 base. Per the germline V gene, CDR1 is SQVTM and CDR2 is ANQGSEA. The CDR3 region is CSVVSDSGREENTGELFF. The DNA for the CDR3 is TGCAGCGTTGTATCGGATAGCGGGAGAGAGGAGAACACCGGGGAGCTGTTTTTT.

The rearrangement links TRBV4-3 to TRBJ2-3; TRBD2 is a possible D gene (6 bases). There are 15 residues in the CDR3. In germline, CDR1 is LGHNA, CDR2 YSLEER. Trimming left V 0 bases short and J 2 bases short, with 9 bases between. CDR3 nucleotide sequence: TGCGCCAGCAGCCAAGACAAGCGGGTCACAGATACGCAGTATTTT. Its translation: CASSQDKRVTDTQYF.

This sequence joins TRBV11-2 and TRBJ1-3; D may be TRBD1 (6 bases). CDR3 length equals 16 residues. The V gene lost 6 bases and the J gene lost 2 bases, with 17 bases spanning the gap. Germline assignment: CDR1 SGHAT and CDR2 FQNNGV. The CDR3 sequence is CASRGNRDPPGNTIYF. The CDR3 DNA sequence: TGTGCCAGCAGGGGGAACAGGGACCCGCCTGGAAACACCATATATTTT.

The J gene is TRBJ1-5, the V gene TRBV7-9; 7 positions match TRBD1. The germline V gene encodes CDR1 SEHNR and CDR2 FQNEAQ (reference sequence). CDR3 length: 13 amino acids. The trim removed 4 bases at V and 7 bases at J, leaving 4 bases unmatched. The CDR3 nucleotides are TGTGCCAGCAGCTGGCAGGGGGACCAGCCCCAGCATTTT. Residues: CASSWQGDQPQHF.

This chain joins TRBV10-3 and TRBJ2-1; TRBD2 matches 9 bases. Unmatched junction bases numbered 2, after V lost 0 bases and J lost 5 bases. The germline V gene encodes CDR1 ENHRY and CDR2 SYGVKD. This CDR3 region has 15 residues. This CDR3 is CAISESGGRDNEQFF. In DNA, the CDR3 is TGTGCCATCAGTGAGTCGGGCGGGAGGGACAATGAGCAGTTCTTC.

A single count supports this clone. The CDR3 sequence: CASRLRGDGYTF. For the CDR3, the DNA is TGTGCCAGTAGGCTACGGGGGGATGGCTACACCTTC. The chain has TRBV19 and TRBJ1-2, with D perhaps TRBD1 (5 bases). Germline V gives CDR1 LNHDA, CDR2 SQIVND (reference sequence). The length of the CDR3 is 12 residues. V was trimmed by 6 bases and J by 6 bases, leaving 11 bases between them.

This chain links TRBV3-1 (or the pseudogene TRBV3-2) with TRBJ2-1; 7 bases agree with TRBD2. CDR1 is LGHDT, CDR2 YNNKEL, per germline (reference sequence). The J segment lost 10 bases and the V segment lost 1 base, leaving 4 bases of the junction unmatched. The CDR3 covers 13 residues. This chain's CDR3 is CASSQATSSEQFF. As DNA, the CDR3 is TGTGCCAGCAGCCAAGCGACTAGCAGCGAGCAGTTCTTC.

The V and J genes are TRBV10-3 and TRBJ1-2; a weak D match, TRBD1 (5 bases). The CDR3 length is 17 residues. Germline CDR1 ENHRY, CDR2 SYGVKD. Trimming took 6 bases from V and 7 from J, leaving 27 bases between them. CDR3 sequence (DNA): TGTGCCATCAGCTTCGGTATGGAGGGGATGAGGGCTAGTGGCTACACCTTC. Translating gives CAISFGMEGMRASGYTF.

The genes are TRBV5-6 and TRBJ2-3; 8 bases agree with TRBD2. Trimming took 5 bases from V and 2 from J; bases not matched to a gene: 16. Per the germline V gene, CDR1 is SGHDT and CDR2 is YYEEEE. This CDR3 spans 18 amino acids. The CDR3 DNA reads TGTGCCAGCAGGAGACTTGGACTAGCCCTTGACCCCACAGATACGCAGTATTTT. Residues: CASRRLGLALDPTDTQYF.

The CDR3 loop reads CASTLLVTGGRTEAFF. For the CDR3, the DNA is TGCGCCAGCACCCTCTTGGTGACAGGGGGCAGAACTGAAGCTTTCTTT. V is TRBV5-1 and J is TRBJ1-1; 10 bases map to TRBD1. CDR1 is SGHRS and CDR2 is YFSETQ in the germline V gene. V was clipped by 6 bases and J by 5 bases; unmatched bases: 13. CDR3 length equals 16 residues.